The text below deals with one T cell receptor beta chain. Its binding antigen is unknown. Within one base of it there is no much larger clone, and no base qualities were kept. For sequencing of the TCRbeta CDR3 region, genomic DNA was extracted from the sorted cells. TCRbeta CDR3 regions were sequenced using the immunoSEQ Assay. Drawn from immuneACCESS, this table holds only the in-frame rearrangements with V and J called that TCRdb kept. Clones are partly lost; checked studies trace under half to an unresolved V gene and leave the rest unexplained. The sample yields some 80,000 clones; approximately 95% were counted once. The ten most abundant clones make up roughly 20% of the sample. The data belong to a study of OX40 agonist ivuxolimab in advanced cancers. Turning to the overall study: Ivuxolimab was an agonistic, fully human IgG2 monoclonal antibody directed against OX40 (CD134), a costimulatory receptor. The point of sequencing TCRbeta in the periphery was to test whether ivuxolimab changed TCR sequence diversity and drove clonal T-cell expansion. The paper reports the monotherapy dose-escalation portion (N of about 54 patients) of the phase I ivuxolimab trial. Intravenous ivuxolimab was administered to patients every 2 weeks at six dose levels: 0.01, 0.1, 0.3, 1.5, 3 and 10 mg/kg. The dose-escalation cohort was 82.7% male with a mean age of about 60 years, ranging from roughly 20 to 80. Patients were allowed to have had prior anti-PD-1, anti-PD-L1 or anti-CTLA-4 therapy, and approximately 40% of the dose-escalation patients had previously received checkpoint inhibitors. Three dose-escalation patients achieved partial responses, one with hepatocellular carcinoma and two with cutaneous melanoma. Of the 50 to 55 patients in dose escalation, 19 had hepatocellular carcinoma, some 15 had melanoma, 9 had renal cell carcinoma and 9 had head and neck cancer.

Patients with autoimmune disease history or receiving systemic immunosuppression were excluded from the trial. Peripheral blood for TCR sequencing was drawn from every dose cohort at baseline, at cycle 4 day 1 and at cycle 7 day 1. Samples came from an open-label, multicenter, first-in-human phase I dose-escalation trial of ivuxolimab. Adults with locally advanced or metastatic head and neck squamous cell, hepatocellular, melanoma or renal cell carcinoma were enrolled in the trial. CD4+ and CD8+ T cells were sorted separately from peripheral blood before TCR sequencing. Overall results and qualifications from the work: At doses of 0.1 to 3.0 mg/kg, clonal expansion of both CD4+ and CD8+ T cells in blood was seen between baseline and week 6. The antigen specificity of the peripheral T cells that underwent clonal expansion was not determined. After ivuxolimab, CD8+ T cells had more expanded clones than CD4+ T cells on average. In partial responders in the 0.1-3.0 mg/kg groups, normalized peripheral clonal expansion was found to be among the lowest, especially among CD8+ T cells. Low levels of normalized T-cell clonal expansion were also seen in some patients who did not respond.

V and J lose 2 bases and 0 bases, and a span of 8 bases separates them. The germline V gene sets CDR1 to MNHEY and CDR2 to SVGAGI. The CDR3, cysteine through phenylalanine, is 14 amino acids long. The retained sequence is limited to the CDR3, 42 bases, with the frame set at the first base. This TCR was sampled from an adult with an advanced solid tumor such as melanoma, head and neck, liver or kidney cancer. The sample consisted of CD4+ or CD8+ T cells sorted from blood, taken in a trial of the OX40 agonist ivuxolimab. Recombination linked TRBV6-5 to TRBJ2-7; the D region possibly corresponds to TRBD2 (6 bases align). In nucleotide form, the sequence is TGTGCCAGCAGTTACGACGGGAGCTCCTACGAGCAGTACTTC. Its translation reads: CASSYDGSSYEQYF.